A selection of T cell receptor beta chains follows, all from one sample in a study of T cells in localized non-small cell lung cancer. Profiling relied on immunoSEQ multiplex PCR, and the TCRdb table lists in-frame clones only, not all of them. The table shows fewer than 60,000 clones, with about four fifths occurring only once. The sample consisted of peripheral blood, taken before any cancer treatment. Receptors were obtained from a female donor older than 55 with stage II squamous cell lung carcinoma. Both conserved end residues are part of each CDR3. Fields, in order: V gene, clone size, D gene, J gene, CDR3 DNA, CDR3 protein. D genes are given only for firm matches. Size tells how often a clone was seen (once, few, many) or the class of an expanded clone, and some rows leave it out.

v_gene: TRBV2; abundance: NA; d_gene: NA; j_gene: TRBJ1-4; CDR3nt: TGTGCCACAACAGGGACTAATGAAAAACTGTTTTTT; CDR3aa: CATTGTNEKLFF
v_gene: TRBV6-1; abundance: NA; d_gene: NA; j_gene: TRBJ2-2; CDR3nt: TGTGCCAGCAGACCGACGGGAACCGGGGAGCTGTTTTTT; CDR3aa: CASRPTGTGELFF
v_gene: TRBV18; abundance: NA; d_gene: NA; j_gene: TRBJ2-5; CDR3nt: TGTGCCAGCTCACCATCTTACCGGGGGGCAGGAGAGACCCAGTACTTC; CDR3aa: CASSPSYRGAGETQYF
v_gene: TRBV18; abundance: NA; d_gene: NA; j_gene: TRBJ1-5; CDR3nt: TGTGCCAGCTCACCAGGGACGGGCAATCAGCCCCAGCATTTT; CDR3aa: CASSPGTGNQPQHF
v_gene: TRBV6-5; abundance: NA; d_gene: NA; j_gene: TRBJ1-5; CDR3nt: TGTGCCAGCAGTCCCGGGGGGATCGGGCAGCCCCAGCATTTT; CDR3aa: CASSPGGIGQPQHF
v_gene: TRBV29-1; abundance: NA; d_gene: NA; j_gene: TRBJ1-3; CDR3nt: TGCAGCGTCCGTCTCAGCTCTGGAAACACCATATATTTT; CDR3aa: CSVRLSSGNTIYF
v_gene: TRBV5-6; abundance: NA; d_gene: NA; j_gene: TRBJ2-7; CDR3nt: TGTGCCAGCAGCGACCCCCCCCTACCCCGGGAGTACTTC; CDR3aa: CASSDPPLPREYF
v_gene: TRBV10-3; abundance: NA; d_gene: NA; j_gene: TRBJ1-1; CDR3nt: TGTGCCATCAGTGAGTCTCAGGACCTGAACACTGAAGCTTTCTTT; CDR3aa: CAISESQDLNTEAFF
v_gene: TRBV6-1; abundance: NA; d_gene: TRBD1; j_gene: TRBJ1-5; CDR3nt: TGTGCCAGCAGTGACCGGGACAGGGGGAGCAATCAGCCCCAGCATTTT; CDR3aa: CASSDRDRGSNQPQHF
v_gene: TRBV2; abundance: medium-sized; d_gene: NA; j_gene: TRBJ1-2; CDR3nt: TGTGCCAGCAGTCCTGACATTAACTATGGCTACACCTTC; CDR3aa: CASSPDINYGYTF
v_gene: TRBV19; abundance: NA; d_gene: NA; j_gene: TRBJ1-2; CDR3nt: TGTGCCAGTAGTATGGTAGGAAATAGAGCTAACTATGGCTACACCTTC; CDR3aa: CASSMVGNRANYGYTF
v_gene: TRBV19; abundance: NA; d_gene: NA; j_gene: TRBJ1-1; CDR3nt: TGTGCCAGTAAGGAGGGGTTGTCGACTGAAGCTTTCTTT; CDR3aa: CASKEGLSTEAFF
v_gene: TRBV2; abundance: once; d_gene: TRBD1; j_gene: TRBJ1-5; CDR3nt: TGTGCCAGCAGGTCACAGGGGAATAGGAATCAGCCCCAGCATTTT; CDR3aa: CASRSQGNRNQPQHF
v_gene: TRBV7-9; abundance: NA; d_gene: NA; j_gene: TRBJ1-2; CDR3nt: TGTGCCAGCAGCTTAGCGGAGTTGAGACAGGACTATGGCTACACCTTC; CDR3aa: CASSLAELRQDYGYTF
v_gene: TRBV5-1; abundance: NA; d_gene: NA; j_gene: TRBJ2-6; CDR3nt: TGCGCCAGCATCTCTGGGGCCAACGTCCTGACTTTC; CDR3aa: CASISGANVLTF
v_gene: TRBV9; abundance: NA; d_gene: TRBD1; j_gene: TRBJ1-4; CDR3nt: TGTGCCAGCAGCGTCAGGGGGCAGGAAGGAAAACTGTTTTTT; CDR3aa: CASSVRGQEGKLFF
v_gene: TRBV2; abundance: NA; d_gene: NA; j_gene: TRBJ1-4; CDR3nt: TGTGCCAGCAGTGAACTGAGTTTCACTAATGAAAAACTGTTTTTT; CDR3aa: CASSELSFTNEKLFF
v_gene: TRBV7-2; abundance: NA; d_gene: NA; j_gene: TRBJ2-7; CDR3nt: TGTGCCAGCAGTCTGGGCCCGCAATCTAGCTCTAGCTCCTACGAGCAGTACTTC; CDR3aa: CASSLGPQSSSSSYEQYF
v_gene: TRBV7-3; abundance: NA; d_gene: TRBD2; j_gene: TRBJ2-5; CDR3nt: TGTGCCAGCAGCTTAACCGGTAGCGGGGGCCGCTTGCAAGAGACCCAGTACTTC; CDR3aa: CASSLTGSGGRLQETQYF
v_gene: TRBV30; abundance: NA; d_gene: TRBD1; j_gene: TRBJ2-7; CDR3nt: TGTGCCTGGAGTGCCGCTCGGACAGGGTGGACCTACGAGCAGTACTTC; CDR3aa: CAWSAARTGWTYEQYF
v_gene: TRBV11-2; abundance: many; d_gene: TRBD1; j_gene: TRBJ1-2; CDR3nt: TGTGCCAGCAGCTTTACAGGGGGAGACTATGGCTACACCTTC; CDR3aa: CASSFTGGDYGYTF
v_gene: TRBV11-2; abundance: NA; d_gene: TRBD1; j_gene: TRBJ1-5; CDR3nt: TGTGCCAGCAGCGAACAGGGGCCTCAGCCCCAGCATTTT; CDR3aa: CASSEQGPQPQHF
v_gene: TRBV4-3; abundance: NA; d_gene: NA; j_gene: TRBJ2-5; CDR3nt: TGCGCCAGCAGCCAAGGAACGGCGACGGGAGAGACCCAGTACTTC; CDR3aa: CASSQGTATGETQYF
v_gene: TRBV29-1; abundance: NA; d_gene: TRBD2; j_gene: TRBJ2-3; CDR3nt: TGCAGCGTTGGGCCTAGCGGGGGGAGCCCCGGAGATACGCAGTATTTT; CDR3aa: CSVGPSGGSPGDTQYF